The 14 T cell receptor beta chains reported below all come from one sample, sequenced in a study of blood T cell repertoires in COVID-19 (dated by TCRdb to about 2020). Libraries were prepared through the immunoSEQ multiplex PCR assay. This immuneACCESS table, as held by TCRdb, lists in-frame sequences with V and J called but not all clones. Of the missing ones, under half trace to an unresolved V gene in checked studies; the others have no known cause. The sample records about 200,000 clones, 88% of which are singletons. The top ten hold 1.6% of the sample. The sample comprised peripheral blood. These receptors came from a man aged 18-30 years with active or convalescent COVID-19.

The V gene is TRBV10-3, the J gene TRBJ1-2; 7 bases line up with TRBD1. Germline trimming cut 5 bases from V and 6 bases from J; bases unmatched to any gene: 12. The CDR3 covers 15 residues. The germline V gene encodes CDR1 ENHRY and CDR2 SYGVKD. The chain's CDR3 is CAISTPTGDSNGYTF. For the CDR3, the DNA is TGTGCCATCAGTACTCCCACAGGGGATTCGAATGGCTACACCTTC.

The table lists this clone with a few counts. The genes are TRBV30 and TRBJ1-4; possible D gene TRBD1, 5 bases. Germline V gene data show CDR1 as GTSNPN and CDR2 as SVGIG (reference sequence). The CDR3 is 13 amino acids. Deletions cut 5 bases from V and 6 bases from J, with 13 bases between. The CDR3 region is CAWARGGDEKLFF. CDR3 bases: TGTGCCTGGGCACGGGGCGGGGATGAAAAACTGTTTTTT.

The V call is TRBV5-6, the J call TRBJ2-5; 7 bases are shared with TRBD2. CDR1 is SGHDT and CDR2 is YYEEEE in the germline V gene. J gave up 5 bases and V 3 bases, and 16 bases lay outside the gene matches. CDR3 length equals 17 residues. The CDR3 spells CASSSGYLGGRGETQYF. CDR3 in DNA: TGTGCCAGCAGCTCCGGGTACTTGGGCGGGAGAGGGGAGACCCAGTACTTC. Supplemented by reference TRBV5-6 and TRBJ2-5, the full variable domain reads DAGVTQSPTHLIKTRGQQVTLRCSPKSGHDTVSWYQQALGQGPQFIFQYYEEEERQRGNFPDRFSGHQFPNYSSELNVNALLLGDSALYLCASSSGYLGGRGETQYFGPGTRLLVL.

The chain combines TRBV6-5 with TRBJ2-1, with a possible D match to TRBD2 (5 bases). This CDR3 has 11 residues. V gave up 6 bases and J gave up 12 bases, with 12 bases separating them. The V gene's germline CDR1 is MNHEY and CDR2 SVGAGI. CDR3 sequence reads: CASSPGVWQFF. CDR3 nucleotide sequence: TGTGCCAGCAGCCCCGGGGTCTGGCAGTTCTTC.

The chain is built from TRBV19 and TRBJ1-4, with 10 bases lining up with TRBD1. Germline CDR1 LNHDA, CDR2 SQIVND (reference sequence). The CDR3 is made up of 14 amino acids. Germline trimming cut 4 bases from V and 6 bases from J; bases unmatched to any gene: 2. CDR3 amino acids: CASSTGTGDEKLFF. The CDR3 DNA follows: TGTGCCAGTAGTACCGGGACAGGGGATGAAAAACTGTTTTTT. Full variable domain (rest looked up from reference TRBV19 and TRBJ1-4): DGGITQSPKYLFRKEGQNVTLSCEQNLNHDAMYWYRQDPGQGLRLIYYSQIVNDFQKGDIAEGYSVSREKKESFPLTVTSAQKNPTAFYLCASSTGTGDEKLFFGSGTQLSVL.

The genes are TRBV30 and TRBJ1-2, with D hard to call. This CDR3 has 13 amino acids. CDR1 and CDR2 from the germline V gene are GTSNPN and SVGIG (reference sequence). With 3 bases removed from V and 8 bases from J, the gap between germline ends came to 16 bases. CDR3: CAWSYEGLRGYTF. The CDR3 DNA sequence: TGTGCCTGGAGCTATGAGGGTCTCAGGGGCTACACCTTC.

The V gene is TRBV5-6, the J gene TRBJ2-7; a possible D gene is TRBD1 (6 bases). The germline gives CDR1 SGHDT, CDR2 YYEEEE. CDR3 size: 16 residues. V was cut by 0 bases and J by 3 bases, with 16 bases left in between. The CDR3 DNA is TGTGCCAGCAGCTTGGATGCGGCAGGGACAAGCTACGAGCAGTACTTC. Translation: CASSLDAAGTSYEQYF.

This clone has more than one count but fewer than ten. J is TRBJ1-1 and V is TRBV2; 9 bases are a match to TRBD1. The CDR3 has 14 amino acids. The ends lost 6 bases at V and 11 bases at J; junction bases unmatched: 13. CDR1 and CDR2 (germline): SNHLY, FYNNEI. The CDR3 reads CASRPFGQGSGAFF. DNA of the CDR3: TGTGCCAGCAGGCCCTTTGGACAGGGGTCGGGGGCTTTCTTT.

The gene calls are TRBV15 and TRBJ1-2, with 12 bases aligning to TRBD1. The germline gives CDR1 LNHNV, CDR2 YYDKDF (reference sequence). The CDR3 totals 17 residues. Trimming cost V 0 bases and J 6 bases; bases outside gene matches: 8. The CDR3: CATSRDLRDRGLDGYTF. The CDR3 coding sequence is TGTGCCACCAGCAGAGATCTGCGGGACAGGGGGCTGGATGGCTACACCTTC. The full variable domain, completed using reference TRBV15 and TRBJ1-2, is DAMVIQNPRYQVTQFGKPVTLSCSQTLNHNVMYWYQQKSSQAPKLLFHYYDKDFNNEADTPDNFQSRRPNTSFCFLDIRSPGLGDTAMYLCATSRDLRDRGLDGYTFGSGTRLTVV.

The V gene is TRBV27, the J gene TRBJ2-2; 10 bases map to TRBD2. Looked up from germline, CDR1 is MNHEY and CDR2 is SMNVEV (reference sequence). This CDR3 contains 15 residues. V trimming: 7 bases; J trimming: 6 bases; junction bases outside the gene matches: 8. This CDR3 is CASTVYGTSAGELFF. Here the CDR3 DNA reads TGTGCCAGCACCGTTTATGGGACTAGCGCCGGGGAGCTGTTTTTT.

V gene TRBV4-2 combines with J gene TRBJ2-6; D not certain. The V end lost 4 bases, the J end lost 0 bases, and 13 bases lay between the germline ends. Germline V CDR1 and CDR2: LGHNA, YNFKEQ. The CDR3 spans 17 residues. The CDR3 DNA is TGTGCCAGCAGCCGAGTGGATAGCCCCTCTGGGGCCAACGTCCTGACTTTC. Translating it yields CASSRVDSPSGANVLTF.

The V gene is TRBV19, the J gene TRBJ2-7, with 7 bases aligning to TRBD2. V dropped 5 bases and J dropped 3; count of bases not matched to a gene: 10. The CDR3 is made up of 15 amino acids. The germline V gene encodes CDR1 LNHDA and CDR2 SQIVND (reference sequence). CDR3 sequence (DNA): TGTGCCAGTAGTCCTCGTAGAGGGGAGGGCTACGAGCAGTACTTC. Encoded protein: CASSPRRGEGYEQYF. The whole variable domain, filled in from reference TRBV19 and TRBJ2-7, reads DGGITQSPKYLFRKEGQNVTLSCEQNLNHDAMYWYRQDPGQGLRLIYYSQIVNDFQKGDIAEGYSVSREKKESFPLTVTSAQKNPTAFYLCASSPRRGEGYEQYFGPGTRLTVT.

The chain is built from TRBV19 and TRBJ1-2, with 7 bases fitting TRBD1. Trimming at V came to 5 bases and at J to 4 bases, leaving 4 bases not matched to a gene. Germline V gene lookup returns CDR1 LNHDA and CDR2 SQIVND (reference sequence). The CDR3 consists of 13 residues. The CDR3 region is CASSPTGVYGYTF. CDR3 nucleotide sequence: TGTGCCAGTAGTCCCACAGGGGTCTATGGCTACACCTTC.

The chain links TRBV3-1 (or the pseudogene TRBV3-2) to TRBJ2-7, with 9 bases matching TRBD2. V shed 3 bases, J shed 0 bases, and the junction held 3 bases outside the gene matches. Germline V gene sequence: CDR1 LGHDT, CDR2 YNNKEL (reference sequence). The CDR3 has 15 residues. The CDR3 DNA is TGTGCCAGCAGCCAGGGGACTAGCATCTCCTACGAGCAGTACTTC. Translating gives CASSQGTSISYEQYF.